This TCR beta chain originates from a study of T cells after yellow fever vaccination. At the level of the study: The SMART-Seq v4 Ultra Low Input method served to prepare the low-cell-number fractions.

TCRdb independently ran MiXCR on the 5' RACE reads; one entry per CDR3 protein. The profile shows some 670,000 distinct CDR3 sequences, 9% to 15% of them singletons. This clonotype was seen a handful of times. The CDR3 totals 14 residues. V lost 5 bases and J lost 4; bases outside the gene matches: 3. The receptor's source is a man aged 25 to 45 who received the YFV17D yellow fever vaccine. Sequences were derived from PBMCs, sampled on the day of the yellow fever booster vaccination. V usage is TRBV12-3 or TRBV12-4 and J usage is TRBJ1-1; 11 bases line up with TRBD1. CDR3 amino acids: CASSGQGAVTEAFF. CDR3 nucleotide sequence: TGTGCCAGCAGTGGACAGGGGGCGGTCACTGAAGCTTTCTTT.